The entry that follows covers one T cell receptor (beta chain) sequence. Germline V lookup: CDR1 SGHAT, CDR2 FQNNGV. The CDR3 is 14 amino acids. V lost 2 bases to trimming and J lost 6 bases; unmatched junction nucleotides: 4. The data derive from a study of control samples from healthy donors and cancer patients. Sequencing was performed with immunoSEQ multiplex PCR; in TCRdb, only in-frame clones are kept and a portion is missing. The data show some 67,000 clones, roughly 86% seen once. The V and J genes are TRBV11-2 and TRBJ2-1; 7 positions agree with TRBD2. The sequence was obtained from a woman between 50 and 59 years old with head and neck cancer. Sequences were obtained from PBMCs. The CDR3 sequence: CASSLNWGGNEQFF. CDR3 nucleotide sequence: TGTGCCAGCAGCTTAAATTGGGGGGGCAATGAGCAGTTCTTC.